Listed below are T cell receptor beta chains from one sample, sequenced in a study of T cells in Graves' hyperthyroidism and ophthalmopathy. TCRdb re-called the multiplex PCR reads through MiXCR, storing one row per CDR3 protein. The table includes fewer than 350,000 distinct CDR3 sequences, less than 20% detected once. The specimen was blood. Receptors originate from a woman aged 40 to 55 with Graves' ophthalmopathy. The CDR3 runs from the conserved cysteine through the conserved F or W. Fields, in order: D gene, V gene, J gene, clone size, CDR3 DNA, CDR3 protein. The D gene is left open where the match is weak. Clone size, where shown, is once, few, many, or a class for clones that have expanded.

>TRBD1|TRBV12-3/TRBV12-4|TRBJ2-5|NA
TGTGCCAGCAGTTTATCCCCTTGGTGGCAGGGGGTTGGAGAGACCCAGTACTTC
CASSLSPWWQGVGETQYF
>NA|TRBV13|TRBJ2-4|many
TGTGCCAGCAGCCCGGGGGGCGGCCAAAACATTCAGTACTTC
CASSPGGGQNIQYF
>TRBD1|TRBV2|TRBJ1-2|many
TGTGCCAGCAGTGGTACAGGGGTGTATGGCTACACCTTC
CASSGTGVYGYTF
>NA|TRBV6-2/TRBV6-3|TRBJ1-1|many
TGTGCCAGCACCTCCGGGGGGCGCCGGGCTGAAGCTTTCTTT
CASTSGGRRAEAFF
>TRBD1|TRBV27|TRBJ1-2|many
TGTGCCAGCAGTATAACAGGGGGCCGTGGCTACACCTTC
CASSITGGRGYTF
>NA|TRBV11-2|TRBJ1-1|many
TGTGCCAGCAGCTTTATAAACACCGGGGCTATGAACACTGAAGCTTTCTTT
CASSFINTGAMNTEAFF
>NA|TRBV7-9|TRBJ1-1|many
TGTGCCAGCAGCTCGCCCCGGCATATGAACACTGAAGCTTTCTTT
CASSSPRHMNTEAFF
>NA|TRBV15|TRBJ2-7|many
TGTGCCACCAGCAGAGAACTCGGGGACTTAAGCTCCTACGAGCAGTACTTC
CATSRELGDLSSYEQYF
>NA|TRBV20-1|TRBJ1-5|many
TGCAGTGCTAGTGAGGACCCCAATCAGCCCCAGCATTTT
CSASEDPNQPQHF
>NA|TRBV29-1|TRBJ1-2|few
TGCAGCGTTGAGACAGGCTTCTATGGCTACACCTTC
CSVETGFYGYTF
>NA|TRBV28|TRBJ2-7|NA
TGTGCCGTGGCAGGTTTCGACGAGCAGTACTTC
CAVAGFDEQYF
>NA|TRBV2|TRBJ2-5|once
TGTGCCAGCATCGCAGGGCGTATTTTGAGGGAGACCCAGTACTTC
CASIAGRILRETQYF
>TRBD1|TRBV30|TRBJ2-7|many
TGTGCCTGGAGTGTACCCTACGGACAGGGGAACGAGCAGTACTTC
CAWSVPYGQGNEQYF
>NA|TRBV19|TRBJ2-6|many
TGTGCCTCCAAAGGGGGGGGATCTGGGGCCAACGTCCTGACTTTC
CASKGGGSGANVLTF
>TRBD1|TRBV28|TRBJ1-5|few
TGTGCCAGCAGGCTGGGTGCCGGGACAGGAGTTAGCAATCAGCCCCAGCATTTT
CASRLGAGTGVSNQPQHF
>TRBD2|TRBV6-1|TRBJ2-5|few
TGTGCCAGCAGTGTGGGGCCCGGGACTAGCTCTCGAGAGACCCAGTACTTC
CASSVGPGTSSRETQYF
>NA|TRBV19|TRBJ2-6|many
TGTGCCACATTAGACAGTGGTGGGGCCAACGTCCTGACTTTC
CATLDSGGANVLTF
>TRBD2|TRBV5-1|TRBJ2-2|few
TGCGCCAGCAGCTTGGAAATTGCTAGCGGGAGTGTGGACACCGGGGAGCTGTTTTTT
CASSLEIASGSVDTGELFF
>NA|TRBV28|TRBJ1-2|NA
TGTGCCAGCAGTAGACGGGGGGGGGCGTCCTATGGCTACACCTTC
CASSRRGGASYGYTF
>TRBD2|TRBV7-3|TRBJ2-7|many
TGTGCCAGCAGCCCACGGGGGGGGACTATCTACGAGCAGTACTTC
CASSPRGGTIYEQYF
>TRBD2|TRBV6-1|TRBJ2-2|NA
TGTGCCAGCAGCCCACTAGCGGCCACCGGGGAGCTGTTTTTT
CASSPLAATGELFF
>NA|TRBV3-1|TRBJ2-5|many
TGTGCCAGCAGCGGCACACAGCGAAAGACCCAGTACTTC
CASSGTQRKTQYF
>TRBD1|TRBV27|TRBJ2-7|many
TGTGCCAGCAGTTTAGGGACAGGGAGGCTCTACGAGCAGTACTTC
CASSLGTGRLYEQYF
>NA|TRBV15|TRBJ2-2|many
TGTGCCACCAGCAGAGACGGGACCGGGGAGCTGTTTTTT
CATSRDGTGELFF
>NA|TRBV28|TRBJ2-7|many
TGTGCCTCCGGGATGTGGGAAAAGACCAGCGAGCAGTACTTC
CASGMWEKTSEQYF
>TRBD2|TRBV20-1|TRBJ2-7|many
TGCAGTGCTAGAAGAGGGACTATATACGAGCAGTACTTC
CSARRGTIYEQYF
>TRBD1|TRBV7-2|TRBJ2-7|many
TGTGCCAGCAGCCCCCGGACAGGTCCCTACGAGCAGTACTTC
CASSPRTGPYEQYF
>TRBD2|TRBV12-3/TRBV12-4|TRBJ2-5|NA
TGTGCCAGCCAAAGCGGGGGATGGGACTCACAAGAGACCCAGTACTTC
CASQSGGWDSQETQYF
>NA|TRBV6-5|TRBJ2-7|many
TGTGCCAGCAGTTACTCGAATGGGGGCCCCACCTACGAGCAGTACTTC
CASSYSNGGPTYEQYF
>NA|TRBV7-2|TRBJ1-6|many
TGTGCCAGCAGCTTAGCCTCACCCCTCCACTTT
CASSLASPLHF
>TRBD1|TRBV12-3/TRBV12-4|TRBJ1-5|many
TGTGCCAGCAGCAAACCGGGGACAGGGCTCGCTTCCCAGCATTTT
CASSKPGTGLASQHF
>TRBD2|TRBV29-1|TRBJ2-7|many
TGCAGCGTTGCTGCGGGAGAGGTCTACGAGCAGTACTTC
CSVAAGEVYEQYF
>NA|TRBV11-2|TRBJ2-7|many
TGTGCCAGCAGCTTAGTTGGGGTCGGGAGCTCCTACGAGCAGTACTTC
CASSLVGVGSSYEQYF
>NA|TRBV28|TRBJ1-5|many
TGTGCCAGCAGTTACCCGACGATTGGGACGGGGCAGTTTAGCAATCAGCCCCAGCATTTT
CASSYPTIGTGQFSNQPQHF
>TRBD2|TRBV27|TRBJ2-7|many
TGTGCCAGCAGTCGCACTAGCGGATCATTCGAGCAGTACTTC
CASSRTSGSFEQYF
>NA|TRBV30|TRBJ1-3|many
TGTGCCTGCCTCATCGGACCGGGAAACACCATATATTTT
CACLIGPGNTIYF
>NA|TRBV9|TRBJ2-7|many
TGTGCCAGCAGCGTAGCCGGGAGCACCTACGAGCAGTACTTC
CASSVAGSTYEQYF
>NA|TRBV7-9|TRBJ2-5|NA
TGTGCCAGCAGCTCCTCGAGGCGGGAGACCCAGTACTTC
CASSSSRRETQYF
>NA|TRBV28|TRBJ1-1|many
TGTGCCAGCAGGCCTCAGGGACCGTGGAACACTGAAGCTTTCTTT
CASRPQGPWNTEAFF
>NA|TRBV15|TRBJ2-7|NA
TGTGCCACCAGCAGCCGACTATCGGACTACGAGCAGTACTTC
CATSSRLSDYEQYF
>NA|TRBV7-8|TRBJ2-7|medium-sized
TGTGCCAGCAGCTTAATCTCGGCCCCCTACGAGCAGTACTTC
CASSLISAPYEQYF
>NA|TRBV6-1|TRBJ2-5|few
TGTGCCAGCAGTGAAGCGCGGGCGGGCAGGGGGGCAGAGACCCAGTACTTC
CASSEARAGRGAETQYF